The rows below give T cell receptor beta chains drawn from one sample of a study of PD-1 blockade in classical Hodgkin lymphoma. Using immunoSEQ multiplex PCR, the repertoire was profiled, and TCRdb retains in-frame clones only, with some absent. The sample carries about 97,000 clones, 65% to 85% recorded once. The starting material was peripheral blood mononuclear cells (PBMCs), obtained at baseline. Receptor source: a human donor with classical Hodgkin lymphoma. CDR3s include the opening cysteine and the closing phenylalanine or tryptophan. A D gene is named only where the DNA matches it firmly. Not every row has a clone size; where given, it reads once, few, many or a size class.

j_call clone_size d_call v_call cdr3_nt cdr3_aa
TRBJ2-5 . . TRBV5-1 TGCGCCAGCAGCTTTGGCAAAGAGACCCAGTACTTC CASSFGKETQYF
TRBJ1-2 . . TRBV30 TGTGCCTGGAGCCGCGTCCCGCTCCTAGGCTACACCTTC CAWSRVPLLGYTF
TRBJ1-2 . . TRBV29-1 TGCAGCGCCCCGGAGAGGGCAGGGACTGGCTACACCTTC CSAPERAGTGYTF
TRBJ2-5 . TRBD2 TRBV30 TGTGCCTGGAGTGTACAGACTAGCGGGAGCCAAGCCCAGTACTTC CAWSVQTSGSQAQYF
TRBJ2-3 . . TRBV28 TGTGCCAGCAGCCCGACCTTGGCCGCGGGTACGCAGTATTTT CASSPTLAAGTQYF
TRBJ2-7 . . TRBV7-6 TGTGCCAGCAGCTTAGGGGGTAGGGGGGGTGAGCAGTACTTC CASSLGGRGGEQYF
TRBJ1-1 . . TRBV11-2 TGTGCCAGCAGCTTAGATCCAGGGAGGGACACTGAAGCTTTCTTT CASSLDPGRDTEAFF
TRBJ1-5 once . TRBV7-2 TGTGCCAGCAGCTTAGCGGGCCAGCCCCAGCATTTT CASSLAGQPQHF
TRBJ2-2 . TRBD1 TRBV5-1 TGCGCCAGCAGAACCGGGACAGGGAACACCGGGGAGCTGTTTTTT CASRTGTGNTGELFF
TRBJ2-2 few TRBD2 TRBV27 TGTGCCAGCAGGATGGGACTAGCGGGAGGCCAGAACACCGGGGAGCTGTTTTTT CASRMGLAGGQNTGELFF
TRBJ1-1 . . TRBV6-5 TGTGCCAGCAGTTACGGGGGGACTGAAGCTTTCTTT CASSYGGTEAFF
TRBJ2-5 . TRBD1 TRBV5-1 TGCGCCAGCAGCCCCCCGGGACAGAGAGGCAAGACCCAGTACTTC CASSPPGQRGKTQYF
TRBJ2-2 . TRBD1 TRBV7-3 TGTGCCAGCAGCTTAGGGACAGGGGGAATGGAGGAGCTGTTTTTT CASSLGTGGMEELFF
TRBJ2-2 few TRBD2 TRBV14 TGTGCCAGCAGCCAGGACCCTAGCGGGAGGAATGCGAACACCGGGGAGCTGTTTTTT CASSQDPSGRNANTGELFF
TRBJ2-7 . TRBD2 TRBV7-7 TGTGCCAGCAGCCCGGTGGTAGGCGGGAGGGTAACCTACGAGCAGTACTTC CASSPVVGGRVTYEQYF
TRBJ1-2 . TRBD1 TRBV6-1 TGTGCCAGCAGTGACCCCCTTACAGGGGCCTCCTATGGCTACACCTTC CASSDPLTGASYGYTF
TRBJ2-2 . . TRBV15 TGTGCCACCAGCAGAGATCCCACCGGGGAGCTGTTTTTT CATSRDPTGELFF
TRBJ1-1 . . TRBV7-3 TGTGCCAGCAGCCCTCAGGGATACACTGAAGCTTTCTTT CASSPQGYTEAFF
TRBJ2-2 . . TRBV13 TGTGCCAGCAGCTTGAGTCGACAGGCGGCTGGCACCGGGGAGCTGTTTTTT CASSLSRQAAGTGELFF
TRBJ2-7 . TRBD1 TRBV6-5 TGTGCCAGCAGGCCCGGGGCAGGGGGATTATACGAGCAGTACTTC CASRPGAGGLYEQYF
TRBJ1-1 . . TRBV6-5 TGTGCCAGCCGCAAGTGGATTAACACTGAAGCTTTCTTT CASRKWINTEAFF
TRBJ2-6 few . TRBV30 TGTGCCTGGACGACCTCTGGGGCCAACGTCCTGACTTTC CAWTTSGANVLTF
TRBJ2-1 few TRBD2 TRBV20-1 TGCAGTGCTAGGCCGGGGGGGCAACAGTTCTTC CSARPGGQQFF
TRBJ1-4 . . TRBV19 TGTGCCAGTAGCCGCCGGGACAAGGAAAAACTGTTTTTT CASSRRDKEKLFF
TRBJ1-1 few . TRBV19 TGTGCCAGTAGTGTCACGAATTCGAGGGCTTTCTTT CASSVTNSRAFF
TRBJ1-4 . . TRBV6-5 TGTGCCAGCAGACGATACACTAATGAAAAACTGTTTTTT CASRRYTNEKLFF
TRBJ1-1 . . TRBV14 TGTGCCAGCAGCCTCCGAAGGGGGGCAAACACTGAAGCTTTCTTT CASSLRRGANTEAFF
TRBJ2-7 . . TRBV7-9 TGTGCCAGCAGCTTAGGAGGGAACACCTACGAGCAGTACTTC CASSLGGNTYEQYF
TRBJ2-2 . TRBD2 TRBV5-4 TGTGCCAGCAGCGGACGACTAGCGGGAGTCCACGGGGAGCTGTTTTTT CASSGRLAGVHGELFF
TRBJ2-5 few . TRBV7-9 TGTGCCAGCAGCTTAGTAGGGGATTGGACCCAGTACTTC CASSLVGDWTQYF
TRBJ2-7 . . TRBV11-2 TGTGCCAGCAGCGGCCTCAGCTCCTACGAGCAGTACTTC CASSGLSSYEQYF
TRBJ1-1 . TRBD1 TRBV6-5 TGTGCCAGCAGGACAGGGGGACTACTGAACACTGAAGCTTTCTTT CASRTGGLLNTEAFF
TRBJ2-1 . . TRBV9 TGTGCCAGCAGCGTAGCTAATCGGGTCGGTGAGCAGTTCTTC CASSVANRVGEQFF
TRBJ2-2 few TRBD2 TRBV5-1 TGCGCCAGCAGCCCCGGGGGGACCAACACCGGGGAGCTGTTTTTT CASSPGGTNTGELFF
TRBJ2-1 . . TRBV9 TGTGCCAGCAGCGTAGGTTCCTGGACTAGAGGGGGAAATGAGCAGTTCTTC CASSVGSWTRGGNEQFF